The 23 T cell receptor beta chains below all came from one sample that was sequenced in a study of sequential checkpoint blockade in melanoma. Libraries were prepared by immunoSEQ multiplex PCR; TCRdb keeps only in-frame clonotypes and omits some of them. The sample has roughly 20,000 clones; around 26% are singletons. The treatment here: randomized to nivolumab then ipilimumab (arm A) or the reverse (arm B). The sample in question was tumor tissue (inferred from file names), obtained from a patient given nivolumab and ipilimumab in sequence. These receptors all stem from a human donor with melanoma.

In its sample, this clone was seen a few times. The chain has TRBV28 and TRBJ2-3; D is undetermined. Trimming removed 8 bases from V and 0 bases from J, with 18 bases in between. Germline V lookup: CDR1 MDHEN, CDR2 SYDVKM. The CDR3 totals 16 residues. CDR3 coding DNA: TGTGCCAGCTCTGCCCCCCGAGGTATAAGCACAGATACGCAGTATTTT. It specifies CASSAPRGISTDTQYF.

The rearrangement links TRBV18 to TRBJ1-3, with TRBD1 matching 7 bases. The germline gives CDR1 KGHSH, CDR2 LQKENI. J gave up 4 bases and V 2 bases, and 5 bases lay outside the gene matches. The CDR3 has 15 residues. CDR3 sequence reads: CASSPSGGLGNTIYF. In DNA form, the CDR3 reads TGTGCCAGCTCACCATCAGGGGGATTAGGAAACACCATATATTTT.

This clone is labeled as hyperexpanded. The sample contains more than one DNA sequence encoding this CDR3. The V call is TRBV18, the J call TRBJ2-1; 12 positions agree with TRBD2. This CDR3 spans 15 amino acids. Trimming cost V 6 bases and J 4 bases; bases outside gene matches: 4. Germline V gene data show CDR1 as KGHSH and CDR2 as LQKENI. The CDR3 DNA reads TGTGCCAGCTCTACTAGCGGGGGGATGTACAATGAGCAGTTCTTC. Encoded protein: CASSTSGGMYNEQFF.

Here the CDR3 reads CASSYMTGDVETQYF. Written as DNA, the CDR3 is TGCGCCAGCAGTTATATGACAGGGGATGTGGAGACCCAGTACTTC. The chain couples TRBV5-1 to TRBJ2-5; 8 positions match TRBD1. The V and J ends lost 5 bases and 5 bases, in that order; junction bases with no gene match: 11. Germline values: CDR1 SGHRS, CDR2 YFSETQ. CDR3 length equals 15 residues.

This sequence joins TRBV6-8 and TRBJ1-6; 9 bases agree with TRBD1. Per the germline V gene, CDR1 is MNHGY and CDR2 is SAAAGT. The CDR3 has 14 amino acids. Losses at the gene ends were 6 bases for V and 5 bases for J; bases not matched to a gene: 2. CDR3 coding DNA: TGTGCCAGCAGGGGGACAGGGAATAATTCACCCCTCCACTTT. Translated, it gives CASRGTGNNSPLHF.

The rearrangement uses TRBV6-8 and TRBJ2-2, with D perhaps matching TRBD1 or TRBD2 (7 bases each). In germline, CDR1 is MNHGY, CDR2 SAAAGT. V lost 6 bases and J 4 bases, leaving 15 bases between the germline ends. This CDR3 has 15 residues. Here the CDR3 reads CASRIQGTTTGELFF. The DNA of the CDR3 is TGTGCCAGCAGGATACAGGGGACTACCACCGGGGAGCTGTTTTTT.

This clone rates as medium-sized (0.01 to 0.1%). This chain connects TRBV11-3 to TRBJ2-2; D is perhaps TRBD2 (5 bases). The V gene lost 4 bases and the J gene lost 4 bases, with 13 bases spanning the gap. This CDR3 contains 15 residues. Germline-derived CDR1 and CDR2 are SGHNT and YENEEA. The CDR3 DNA is TGTGCCAGCAGCTCCACAGAGGGCCGCACCGGGGAGCTGTTTTTT. Protein product: CASSSTEGRTGELFF.

The chain joins TRBV11-3 to TRBJ1-3; tentative D call: TRBD1 (5 bases). Trimming left V 5 bases short and J 2 bases short, with 13 bases between. The germline V gene encodes CDR1 SGHNT and CDR2 YENEEA. CDR3 length equals 15 residues. The CDR3 protein is CASSTPGTTGNTIYF. The CDR3, as DNA: TGTGCCAGCAGCACCCCCGGGACTACTGGAAACACCATATATTTT.

This clone was detected only a few times. This chain links TRBV6-8 with TRBJ2-1, with 12 bases matching TRBD2. V gave up 0 bases and J gave up 10 bases; unmatched junction bases: 7. The CDR3 sequence is 16 residues long. Germline-derived CDR1 and CDR2 are MNHGY and SAAAGT. The chain's CDR3 is CASSYSKRLAGDEQFF. The CDR3 coding sequence is TGTGCCAGCAGTTACTCCAAGAGACTAGCGGGAGACGAGCAGTTCTTC.

V gene TRBV11-3 combines with J gene TRBJ2-1, with 7 nucleotides matching TRBD2. V shed 4 bases and J 8 bases; nucleotides not matched to a gene: 11. Germline CDR1 and CDR2: SGHNT and YENEEA. The CDR3 extends over 15 amino acids. CDR3 sequence: CASSSSGLRGDEQFF. The CDR3 DNA is TGTGCCAGCAGCTCATCGGGACTACGCGGCGATGAGCAGTTCTTC.

The V gene is TRBV11-3, the J gene TRBJ1-6; D remains unclear. The length of the CDR3 is 15 residues. Trimming took 5 bases from V and 9 from J, leaving 17 bases between them. The germline V gene has CDR1 SGHNT and CDR2 YENEEA. The CDR3 here is CASSTTRVVASPLHF. The DNA of the CDR3 is TGTGCCAGCAGCACCACGCGGGTAGTGGCTTCACCCCTCCACTTT.

This clone was observed a few times. The rearrangement links TRBV29-1 to TRBJ1-5, with D possibly TRBD1 on 6 matching bases. The CDR3 is 12 residues long. Trimming shortened V by 4 bases and J by 4 bases, and 8 bases separated the two germline ends. The germline gives CDR1 SQVTM, CDR2 ANQGSEA. This CDR3 is CSVAGANQPQHF. The CDR3 DNA sequence: TGCAGCGTTGCGGGGGCTAATCAGCCCCAGCATTTT.

There are a few counts of this clone. The chain carries TRBV11-3 and TRBJ2-1, with TRBD1 as a possible D gene (5 bases). This CDR3 has 14 residues. Germline V lookup: CDR1 SGHNT, CDR2 YENEEA. V was shortened by 4 bases and J by 5 bases, with 12 bases between the two germline ends. The CDR3: CASSSDRIDNEQFF. CDR3 nucleotides: TGTGCCAGCAGCTCCGACAGAATCGACAATGAGCAGTTCTTC.

Judged by abundance, this clone is medium-sized (0.01 to 0.1%). This chain uses TRBV16 with TRBJ1-3; no clear D gene. Trimming took off 0 bases at V and 4 bases at J, with 10 bases between the two ends. Germline-derived CDR1 and CDR2 are KGHSY and FQNENV. The CDR3 covers 15 residues. CDR3 sequence: CASSQSGQMGNTIYF. CDR3 DNA: TGTGCCAGCAGCCAATCAGGCCAGATGGGAAACACCATATATTTT.

This clone was observed once. The chain is built from TRBV5-1 and TRBJ2-1; TRBD2 matches 10 bases. V lost 4 bases and J lost 2; bases outside the gene matches: 6. CDR1 is SGHRS and CDR2 is YFSETQ in the germline V gene. The CDR3 spans 16 residues. As DNA, the CDR3 is TGCGCCAGCAGCCCGATAAGCGGGGGGGCCTACAATGAGCAGTTCTTC. Protein product: CASSPISGGAYNEQFF.

J is TRBJ1-2 and V is TRBV6-8; D remains unclear. The CDR3 has 14 residues. V was clipped by 10 bases and J by 4 bases, with 19 bases between them. Germline V gives CDR1 MNHGY, CDR2 SAAAGT. DNA for the CDR3: TGTGCCATCAGCGACGACGGTAGGGTCTATGGCTACACCTTC. Protein product: CAISDDGRVYGYTF.

A word on this clone: Mismatch with germline at one junction end may stem from a read error. DNA of the CDR3: TGCGCCAGCAATGAGTGTAAGGGGAAACGGGATACGCAGTATTTT. Translating it yields CASNECKGKRDTQYF. The chain couples TRBV10-2 to TRBJ2-3, with D possibly TRBD1 on 5 matching bases. CDR3 length: 15 amino acids. From germline, CDR1 is WSHSY and CDR2 SAAADI.

This clone was picked up a small number of times. The chain links TRBV11-3 to TRBJ2-7; 14 nucleotides agree with TRBD2. J lost 2 bases, V lost 8 bases, and 2 bases had no gene match. Germline V gives CDR1 SGHNT, CDR2 YENEEA. The CDR3 runs to 14 residues. The CDR3 coding sequence is TGTGCCAGCGGACTAGCGGGAGGCCCCTACGAGCAGTACTTC. Protein sequence: CASGLAGGPYEQYF. Looking up the rest from reference TRBV11-3 and TRBJ2-7 gives the full variable domain: EAGVVQSPRYKIIEKKQPVAFWCNPISGHNTLYWYLQNLGQGPELLIRYENEEAVDDSQLPKDRFSAERLKGVDSTLKIQPAELGDSAVYLCASGLAGGPYEQYFGPGTRLTVT.

In its sample, this clone ranks as medium-sized. V and J are TRBV28 and TRBJ1-3; D might be TRBD1 (6 bases). Germline lookup yields CDR1 MDHEN and CDR2 SYDVKM. V was clipped by 4 bases and J by 6 bases, with 19 bases between them. This CDR3 has 16 amino acids. The CDR3, as DNA: TGTGCCAGCAGTTCCCCGACAGGATACTGGGAAAACACCATATATTTT. It translates to CASSSPTGYWENTIYF.

This clone was counted between two and nine times. V is TRBV11-3 and J is TRBJ2-1; D gene unclear. CDR1 is SGHNT and CDR2 is YENEEA in the germline V gene. The CDR3 has 16 residues. Trimming took off 5 bases at V and 5 bases at J, with 19 bases between the two ends. CDR3 amino acids: CASSKSLPSWNNEQFF. The CDR3 DNA follows: TGTGCCAGCAGCAAAAGCCTGCCGTCTTGGAACAATGAGCAGTTCTTC.

The J gene is TRBJ2-1, the V gene TRBV7-6; D assignment may be TRBD1 or TRBD2 (7 bases each). Trimming took off 5 bases at V and 3 bases at J, with 20 bases between the two ends. CDR1 is SGHVS, CDR2 FNYEAQ, per germline. The CDR3 is made up of 17 amino acids. DNA for the CDR3: TGTGCCAGCAGCCAGGGGGAGGGAAGCGGGGTCTACAATGAGCAGTTCTTC. Translated, it gives CASSQGEGSGVYNEQFF.

This clone has just one count. This rearrangement joins TRBV5-1 to TRBJ2-2; D possibly corresponds to TRBD1 (6 bases). Between the trimmed V and J ends, which lost 4 bases and 6 bases, there was a span of 16 bases. The CDR3 covers 15 residues. Germline V gene lookup returns CDR1 SGHRS and CDR2 YFSETQ. In nucleotides, the CDR3 is TGCGCCAGCAGCCTCCTTTACAGGGACGCCGGGGAGCTGTTTTTT. Translating it yields CASSLLYRDAGELFF.

V is TRBV1 and J is TRBJ1-4. TRBV1 is designated a pseudogene. The CDR3 is 14 residues long. The chain's CDR3 is CTSSQDRADEKLFF. The CDR3 DNA reads TGCACCAGCAGCCAAGATCGGGCAGATGAAAAACTGTTTTTT.